A single sample is the source of the 7 T cell receptor beta chains below, sequenced in a study of T cells in Graves' hyperthyroidism and ophthalmopathy. Researchers amplified the TCR beta CDR3 regions from RNA transcripts. Initially, a first-round RT-PCR of the TCR CDR3 employed the HTBI primer set. TCRdb reanalysed the multiplex PCR reads using MiXCR and keeps one entry per CDR3 protein. Here the sample spans 350,000 or so distinct CDR3 sequences, roughly a sixth being singletons. Sequenced: blood. Receptor source: a woman aged 25 to 39 with Graves' hyperthyroidism that later progressed to Graves' ophthalmopathy.

This clonotype was observed many times. V and J are TRBV30 and TRBJ2-7; possibly TRBD2 for D (6 bases). This CDR3 region has 13 residues. Looked up from germline, CDR1 is GTSNPN and CDR2 is SVGIG (reference sequence). The germline V and J ends were trimmed by 7 bases and 2 bases, with 15 bases remaining between them. CDR3 in amino acids: CALEVGGTYEQYF. For the CDR3, the DNA is TGTGCCTTGGAAGTAGGCGGGACCTACGAGCAGTACTTC.

A word on this clonotype: This may come from a read error, since a much larger clone is one base off. The conserved final phenylalanine or tryptophan is absent from the CDR3, which likely points to a read error. V gene TRBV18 combines with J gene TRBJ2-1, with 11 bases lining up with TRBD2. Germline V CDR1 and CDR2: KGHSH, LQKENI. This CDR3 has 18 amino acids. V trimming: 3 bases; J trimming: 0 bases; junction bases outside the gene matches: 7. The CDR3 sequence: CASSPPGLAARSYNEQFS. The CDR3 coding sequence is TGTGCCAGCTCACCTCCGGGACTAGCGGCGCGCTCCTACAATGAGCAGTTCTCC.

This clonotype has only a few counts. The rearrangement uses TRBV7-9 and TRBJ2-2; 9 bases agree with TRBD1. The CDR3 has 16 residues. Trimming cost V 5 bases and J 0 bases; bases outside gene matches: 4. Per the germline V gene, CDR1 is SEHNR and CDR2 is FQNEAQ (reference sequence). CDR3 DNA sequence: TGTGCCAGCAGCCCCACAGGGGGCGCGAACACCGGGGAGCTGTTTTTT. Its protein is CASSPTGGANTGELFF.

There are many counts of this clonotype. CDR3 region: CAITERQGVGTEAFF. CDR3 DNA: TGTGCCATCACCGAGAGGCAGGGAGTAGGCACTGAAGCTTTCTTT. The V gene is TRBV10-3, the J gene TRBJ1-1; TRBD1 is a possible D gene (5 bases). The V end lost 7 bases, the J end lost 4 bases, and 19 bases lay between the germline ends. CDR3 length: 15 residues. Germline V gives CDR1 ENHRY, CDR2 SYGVKD.

This clonotype occurred many times. The chain is built from TRBV29-1 and TRBJ2-7; 9 bases agree with TRBD1. J lost 5 bases, V lost 6 bases, and 5 bases had no gene match. Germline CDR1 SQVTM, CDR2 ANQGSEA. This CDR3 comprises 12 residues. CDR3 in amino acids: CSVGTGRHEQYF. The CDR3 DNA sequence: TGCAGCGTGGGGACAGGGCGCCACGAGCAGTACTTC.

To note about this clonotype: A much larger clone sits a single nucleotide away, making a read error possible. The chain links TRBV10-1 to TRBJ2-3, with 9 bases identical to TRBD2. The CDR3 runs 16 residues. Per the germline V gene, CDR1 is WNHNN and CDR2 is SYGVQD (reference sequence). The ends lost 4 bases at V and 4 bases at J; junction bases unmatched: 9. The CDR3 is CASSVRRGGHPDTQYF. CDR3 sequence (DNA): TGCGCCAGCAGTGTACGGCGGGGGGGCCACCCAGATACGCAGTATTTT.

Many counts were recorded for this clonotype. The chain has TRBV20-1 and TRBJ2-3; 8 positions match TRBD1. Germline lookup yields CDR1 DFQATT and CDR2 SNEGSKA (reference sequence). The CDR3 totals 20 residues. Trimming cost V 2 bases and J 3 bases; bases outside gene matches: 22. This CDR3 is CSARSDRGAVRPPKTDTQYF. For the CDR3, the DNA is TGCAGTGCTAGATCCGACAGGGGCGCGGTTCGCCCCCCTAAAACAGATACGCAGTATTTT.